This T cell receptor (beta chain) appears in the sequencing data of a study of blood T cells in healthy people across ages. The CDR3 is made up of 13 amino acids. Germline assignment: CDR1 MNHEY and CDR2 SVGEGT. Trimming cost V 8 bases and J 6 bases, with 14 bases left between them. This clonotype has only a few counts. Using a J-beta primer mix together with a sample-barcoded 5' primer, a second PCR was run for about 7 to 12 cycles. TCRdb re-analysed the 5' RACE reads in MiXCR, keeping a single row per CDR3 protein. The table includes about 620,000 distinct CDR3 sequences, under 25% detected once. The sequence was collected from a man between 70 and 80 years old in good health. Input material: blood. The rearrangement uses TRBV6-2 or TRBV6-3 and TRBJ2-1, with D possibly TRBD2 on 6 matching bases. CDR3 DNA: TGTGCCAGCGTGCGTCGGAGGGGCAATGAGCAGTTCTTC. Translating it yields CASVRRRGNEQFF.